This TCR beta chain was identified during a study of graft-versus-host responses after intestinal transplantation. In the study overall: Transplants given to recipients were multivisceral, liver-intestinal, or isolated intestinal. Once they had received anti-thymocyte globulin induction, all recipients took tacrolimus and steroids for three to four years. General observations from the study: Some GvH clones appeared in ileal mucosa or blood before recipient bone marrow.

The CDR3 spans 15 residues. V trimming: 5 bases; J trimming: 11 bases; junction bases outside the gene matches: 13. From germline, CDR1 is SGHAT and CDR2 FQNNGV. A remark on this clone: Its antigen is unidentified.

This table comes from immunoSEQ multiplex PCR, and its TCRdb copy is limited to in-frame clones, with some not included. Among 80,000 to 85,000 clones, roughly 91% were seen once, and the ten largest hold more than 0.075%. This clonotype was obtained from a human donor who received an intestinal transplant. This sample comprised unstimulated CD4+ T cells sorted from spleen or lymph node cells, obtained before intestinal transplant. V is TRBV11-2 and J is TRBJ1-4; 8 nucleotides align to TRBD1. The CDR3 loop is CASSPSTGGIGKLFF. The CDR3 region has the DNA TGTGCCAGCAGCCCCAGCACAGGGGGGATTGGGAAACTGTTTTTT.